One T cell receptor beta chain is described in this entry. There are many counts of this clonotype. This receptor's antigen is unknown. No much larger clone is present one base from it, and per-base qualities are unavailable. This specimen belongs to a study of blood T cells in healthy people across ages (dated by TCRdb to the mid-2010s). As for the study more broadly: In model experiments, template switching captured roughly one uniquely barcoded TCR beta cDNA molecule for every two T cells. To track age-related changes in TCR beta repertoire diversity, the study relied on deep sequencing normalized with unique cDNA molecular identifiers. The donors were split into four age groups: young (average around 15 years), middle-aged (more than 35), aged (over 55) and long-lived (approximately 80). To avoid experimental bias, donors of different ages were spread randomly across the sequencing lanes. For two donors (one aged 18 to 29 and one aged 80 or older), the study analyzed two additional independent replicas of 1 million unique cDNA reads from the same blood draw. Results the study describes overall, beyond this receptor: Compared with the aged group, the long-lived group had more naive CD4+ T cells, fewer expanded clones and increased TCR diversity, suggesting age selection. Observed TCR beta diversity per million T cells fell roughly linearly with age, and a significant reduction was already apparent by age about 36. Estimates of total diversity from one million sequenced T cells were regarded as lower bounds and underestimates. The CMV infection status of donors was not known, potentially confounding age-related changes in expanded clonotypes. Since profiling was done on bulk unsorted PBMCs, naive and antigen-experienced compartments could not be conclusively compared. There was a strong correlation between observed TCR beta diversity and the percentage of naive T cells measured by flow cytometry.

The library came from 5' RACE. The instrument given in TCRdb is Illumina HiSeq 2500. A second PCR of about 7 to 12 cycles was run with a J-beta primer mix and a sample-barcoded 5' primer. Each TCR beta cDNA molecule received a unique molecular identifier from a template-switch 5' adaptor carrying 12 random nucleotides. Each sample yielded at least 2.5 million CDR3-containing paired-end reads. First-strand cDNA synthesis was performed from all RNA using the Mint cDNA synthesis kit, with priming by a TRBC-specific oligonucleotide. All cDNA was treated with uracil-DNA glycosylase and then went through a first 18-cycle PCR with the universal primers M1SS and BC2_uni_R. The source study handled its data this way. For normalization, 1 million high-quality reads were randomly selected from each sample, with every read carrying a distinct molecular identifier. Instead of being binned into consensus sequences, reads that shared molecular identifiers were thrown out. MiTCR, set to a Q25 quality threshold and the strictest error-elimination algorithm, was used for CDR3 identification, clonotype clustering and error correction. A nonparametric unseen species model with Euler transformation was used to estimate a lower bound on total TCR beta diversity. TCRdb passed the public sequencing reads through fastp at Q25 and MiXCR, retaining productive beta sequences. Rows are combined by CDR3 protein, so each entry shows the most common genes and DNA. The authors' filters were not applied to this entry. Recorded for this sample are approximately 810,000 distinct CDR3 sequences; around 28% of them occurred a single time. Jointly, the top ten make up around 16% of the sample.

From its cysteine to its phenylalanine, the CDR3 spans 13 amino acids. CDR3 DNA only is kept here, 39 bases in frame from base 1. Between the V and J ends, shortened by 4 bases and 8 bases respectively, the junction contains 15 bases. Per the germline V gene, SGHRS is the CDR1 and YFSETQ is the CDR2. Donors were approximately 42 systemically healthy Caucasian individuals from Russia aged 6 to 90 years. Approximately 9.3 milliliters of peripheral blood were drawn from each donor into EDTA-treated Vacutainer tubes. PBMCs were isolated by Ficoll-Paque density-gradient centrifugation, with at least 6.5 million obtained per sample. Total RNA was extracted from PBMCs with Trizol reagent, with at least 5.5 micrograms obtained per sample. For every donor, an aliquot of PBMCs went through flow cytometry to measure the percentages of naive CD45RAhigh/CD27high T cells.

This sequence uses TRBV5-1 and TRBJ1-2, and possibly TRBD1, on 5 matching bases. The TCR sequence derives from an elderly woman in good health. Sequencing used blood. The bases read TGCGCCAGCAGCCCCGAAGGGACTGGCGGCTACACCTTC. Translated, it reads CASSPEGTGGYTF.